Below, 5 T cell receptor beta chains from the same sample are listed, as sequenced in a study of breast tumors, draining lymph nodes, adjacent tissues. TCRdb used MiXCR to reprocess the multiplex PCR reads, holding one entry per CDR3 protein. Counted here are more than 250,000 distinct CDR3 sequences, about 33% occurring once; the ten biggest clones make up about 1.2%. Axillary draining lymph nodes of breast cancer patients supplied the node samples. Sequencing input: axillary lymph node tissue. The receptors shown here come from a female donor with breast cancer. Some clones in this sample may be carry-over from other donors' samples.

This clonotype showed up many times. The genes are TRBV7-2 and TRBJ2-7, with D perhaps being TRBD1 or TRBD2 (5 bases each). Trimming took 1 base from V and 1 from J, leaving 14 bases between them. Germline assignment: CDR1 SGHTA and CDR2 FQGNSA. The CDR3 spans 16 residues. As DNA, the CDR3 is TGTGCCAGCAGCTTAGTTGGGGACGCTACATCCTACGAGCAGTACTTC. Its protein is CASSLVGDATSYEQYF.

This chain links TRBV9 with TRBJ2-5; D possibly uses TRBD1 or TRBD2 (5 bases each). CDR3 length equals 14 residues. Germline CDR1 SGDLS, CDR2 YYNGEE. The ends were cut back, 0 bases at V and 5 bases at J, with 11 bases in the middle. CDR3 region: CASSVVRGMETQYF. CDR3 in DNA: TGTGCCAGCAGCGTAGTGAGGGGAATGGAGACCCAGTACTTC.

This chain connects TRBV5-4 to TRBJ1-2; D ambiguous. The CDR3 sequence is 21 residues long. Trimming took 6 bases from V and 7 from J, leaving 40 bases between them. Germline V lookup: CDR1 SGHNT, CDR2 YYREEE (reference sequence). CDR3 nucleotide sequence: TGTGCCAGCACCCACGGGAAAGATAATTCACCCCTCCGAGGAGGGAAGAGTGGCTACACCTTC. Amino acids: CASTHGKDNSPLRGGKSGYTF.

This clonotype was counted ten times or more. CDR3 loop: CASSLVGTSYYEQYF. The CDR3 bases are TGTGCCAGCAGCTTAGTTGGGACTAGCTACTACGAGCAGTACTTC. The chain joins TRBV7-2 to TRBJ2-7, with TRBD2 matching over 9 bases. The V gene end was trimmed by 1 base and the J gene end by 3 bases; junction bases not matched to a gene: 4. CDR3 length: 15 amino acids. Germline values: CDR1 SGHTA, CDR2 FQGNSA.

The V gene is TRBV7-2, the J gene TRBJ2-7; no clear D. The V end was cut by 4 bases, the J end by 7 bases, with 14 bases between. The CDR3 runs 13 residues. Germline values: CDR1 SGHTA, CDR2 FQGNSA. CDR3 region: CASSSSNTREQYF. As DNA, the CDR3 is TGTGCCAGCAGCTCAAGCAACACGAGGGAGCAGTACTTC.